The 25 T cell receptor beta chains in this list originate from one sample, sequenced in a study of regulatory T cells in long-lasting Graves disease. Time point of the sample: persistent/refractory GD, antithyroid drugs over 5 years with positive TRAb. The TCR library was made from RNA extracted from PBMCs. For TCR beta, libraries came from iRepertoire HTBI primers and Arm-PCR of CDR3 regions. One entry per CDR3 protein, called by TCRdb with MiXCR from the multiplex PCR reads. The top ten hold less than 35% of the sample, which has roughly 300,000 distinct CDR3 sequences, 15% to 20% seen once. The sample in question was peripheral blood mononuclear cells (PBMCs), obtained when the disease was refractory, from a patient treated with antithyroid drugs. The receptors derive from a female donor with Graves disease.

This clonotype was counted a few times. V and J are TRBV9 and TRBJ2-7, with D possibly being TRBD2 (5 bases). V was trimmed by 0 bases and J by 6 bases, leaving 13 bases between them. The CDR3 has 14 amino acids. Looked up from germline, CDR1 is SGDLS and CDR2 is YYNGEE. This CDR3 is CASSVEHHGSEQYF. As DNA, the CDR3 is TGTGCCAGCAGCGTAGAGCACCATGGGAGCGAGCAGTACTTC.

At least ten counts were recorded for this clonotype. This sequence joins TRBV7-2 and TRBJ1-6, with 8 positions matching TRBD1. CDR3 length equals 16 residues. CDR1 and CDR2 from the germline V gene are SGHTA and FQGNSA. With 1 base clipped from V and 13 bases from J, the junction kept 12 bases outside the gene matches. The CDR3 DNA is TGTGCCAGCAGCTTAGGGGCAGGGACAGGTTCAAGTCCCCTCCACTTT. Translating gives CASSLGAGTGSSPLHF.

DNA for the CDR3: TGTGCCAGCATGTTGCGGGGGGCGCCGACAACTAATGAAAAACTGTTTTTT. Translating gives CASMLRGAPTTNEKLFF. The chain employs TRBV2 and TRBJ1-4; D possibly corresponds to TRBD1 (6 bases). CDR3 length: 17 residues. CDR1 SNHLY and CDR2 FYNNEI come from the germline V gene. V lost 7 bases to trimming and J lost 0 bases, with 18 bases between them.

This clonotype was seen a handful of times. The chain combines TRBV11-3 with TRBJ2-7; 10 nucleotides agree with TRBD2. The CDR3 spans 15 residues. With V trimmed by 2 bases and J by 6 bases, 7 bases remained unmatched. The germline V gene has CDR1 SGHNT and CDR2 YENEEA. The CDR3 spells CASSLRLAGLSEQYF. The CDR3 DNA follows: TGTGCCAGCAGCTTAAGACTAGCGGGCTTGAGCGAGCAGTACTTC.

The sample holds a few counts of this clonotype. The chain recombines TRBV14 with TRBJ2-7; 7 positions match TRBD1. V was pared by 2 bases and J by 4 bases, with 2 bases of the junction left unmatched. The CDR3 covers 13 residues. CDR1 and CDR2 from the germline V gene are SGHDN and FVKESK. In nucleotides, the CDR3 is TGTGCCAGCAGCCAACTGGGACAGTACGAGCAGTACTTC. Translation gives CASSQLGQYEQYF.

This clonotype appeared a few times. The V and J genes are TRBV19 and TRBJ2-6, with 10 bases identical to TRBD2. The trim removed 6 bases at V and 0 bases at J, leaving 5 bases unmatched. This CDR3 spans 17 amino acids. Germline assignment: CDR1 LNHDA and CDR2 SQIVND (reference sequence). For the CDR3, the DNA is TGTGCCAGTAGAAATTTAGCGGGGGGCTCTGGGGCCAACGTCCTGACTTTC. This sequence encodes CASRNLAGGSGANVLTF.

V and J are TRBV7-2 and TRBJ2-3; 7 bases are shared with TRBD1. CDR1 and CDR2 (germline): SGHTA, FQGNSA. The CDR3 length is 16 residues. Trimming at V came to 5 bases and at J to 0 bases, leaving 8 bases not matched to a gene. The CDR3 loop is CASSPGTVRSTDTQYF. CDR3 DNA sequence: TGTGCCAGCAGCCCCGGGACAGTAAGAAGCACAGATACGCAGTATTTT.

This clonotype was found many times. The gene calls are TRBV6-1 and TRBJ1-2, with D unresolved. V was pared by 8 bases and J by 8 bases, with 15 bases between. CDR1 is MNHNS and CDR2 is SASEGT in the germline V gene. The CDR3 spans 12 residues. DNA for the CDR3: TGTGCCAGCTTCCGGCCGCGGGAGGGCTACACCTTC. It codes for CASFRPREGYTF.

The V gene is TRBV20-1, the J gene TRBJ2-4; D not certain. CDR3 length: 12 residues. The germline V gene has CDR1 DFQATT and CDR2 SNEGSKA (reference sequence). The V end lost 1 base, the J end lost 5 bases, and 6 bases lay between the germline ends. The DNA for the CDR3 is TGCAGTGCTAGAGTGAAGGAAAACATTCAGTACTTC. This translates into CSARVKENIQYF.

A few counts support this clonotype. This chain links TRBV7-9 with TRBJ1-2; TRBD1 might be the D (5 bases). V dropped 3 bases and J dropped 7 bases, with 15 bases sitting between them. CDR3 length: 14 residues. Per the germline V gene, CDR1 is SEHNR and CDR2 is FQNEAQ (reference sequence). The CDR3 is CASSFDSKPSGYTF. As DNA, the CDR3 is TGTGCCAGCAGCTTTGACAGCAAACCGTCTGGCTACACCTTC.

This chain uses TRBV19 with TRBJ1-5; possible D gene TRBD1, 5 bases. CDR1 and CDR2 (germline): LNHDA, SQIVND (reference sequence). There are 13 residues in the CDR3. V lost 9 bases to trimming and J lost 3 bases, with 12 bases between them. The CDR3 is CASRQGVNQPQHF. The CDR3 nucleotides are TGTGCCAGCCGGCAGGGAGTCAATCAGCCCCAGCATTTT.

This clonotype was observed many times. CDR3 sequence reads: CASSPTWQGGGETQYF. For the CDR3, the DNA is TGTGCCAGCAGTCCTACCTGGCAGGGGGGAGGAGAGACCCAGTACTTC. The chain uses TRBV6-1 and TRBJ2-5; D is perhaps TRBD1 (7 bases). There are 16 residues in the CDR3. V lost 5 bases and J lost 4, with 20 bases in between. Germline CDR1 is MNHNS and CDR2 is SASEGT.

This clonotype was counted many times. The chain carries TRBV11-3 and TRBJ1-6, with D hard to call. V lost 4 bases, J lost 7 bases, and 8 bases lay in between. Germline V CDR1 and CDR2: SGHNT, YENEEA. The length of the CDR3 is 13 residues. This CDR3 is CASSSRENSPLHF. The CDR3 nucleotides read TGTGCCAGCAGCTCCAGAGAAAATTCACCCCTCCACTTT.

This clonotype was observed at least ten times. V gene TRBV7-3 combines with J gene TRBJ1-1; D uncertain. The CDR3 sequence is 13 residues long. Germline lookup yields CDR1 SGHTA and CDR2 FQGTGA. Trimming removed 1 base from V and 5 bases from J, with 8 bases in between. For the CDR3, the DNA is TGTGCCAGCAGCTTAAGGTTTCAAACTGAAGCTTTCTTT. Residues: CASSLRFQTEAFF.

This clonotype turned up a few times. This chain connects TRBV30 to TRBJ1-2; 9 bases agree with TRBD1. This CDR3 has 15 residues. The V gene end was trimmed by 1 base and the J gene end by 6 bases; junction bases not matched to a gene: 9. The V gene's germline CDR1 is GTSNPN and CDR2 SVGIG (reference sequence). CDR3 bases: TGTGCCTGGAGTGGGGGGACAGGGATCTCGCATGGCTACACCTTC. It specifies CAWSGGTGISHGYTF.

This clonotype appeared many times. The chain employs TRBV18 and TRBJ1-1; D is undetermined. This CDR3 region has 14 residues. The ends were cut back, 5 bases at V and 4 bases at J, with 14 bases in the middle. Germline assignment: CDR1 KGHSH and CDR2 LQKENI. The CDR3, as DNA: TGTGCCAGCTCATCAGTAGTCATGGGCACTGAAGCTTTCTTT. It codes for CASSSVVMGTEAFF.

This clonotype was seen ten or more times. The chain couples TRBV28 to TRBJ2-7; possible D gene TRBD1, 6 bases. The germline V gene has CDR1 MDHEN and CDR2 SYDVKM. The CDR3 sequence is 15 residues long. The ends were cut back, 7 bases at V and 2 bases at J, with 18 bases in the middle. The CDR3 loop is CASTPPTGFTYEQYF. As DNA, the CDR3 is TGTGCCAGCACCCCCCCTACAGGGTTCACCTACGAGCAGTACTTC. Supplemented by reference TRBV28 and TRBJ2-7, the full variable domain reads DVKVTQSSRYLVKRTGEKVFLECVQDMDHENMFWYRQDPGLGLRLIYFSYDVKMKEKGDIPEGYSVSREKKERFSLILESASTNQTSMYLCASTPPTGFTYEQYFGPGTRLTVT.

V and J are TRBV5-6 and TRBJ2-7; no clear D gene. This CDR3 region has 14 residues. Germline V gives CDR1 SGHDT, CDR2 YYEEEE. V was clipped by 4 bases and J by 0 bases, with 11 bases between them. CDR3 in amino acids: CASSPNLGSYEQYF. The CDR3 nucleotides are TGTGCCAGCAGCCCCAATTTGGGCTCCTACGAGCAGTACTTC.

This clonotype was detected many times. This chain connects TRBV15 to TRBJ2-5; a weak D match, TRBD1 (6 bases). Trimming took off 1 base at V and 0 bases at J, with 12 bases between the two ends. CDR1 LNHNV and CDR2 YYDKDF come from the germline V gene (reference sequence). The CDR3 extends over 16 amino acids. CDR3 sequence: CATSRGSGQYQETQYF. DNA for the CDR3: TGTGCCACCAGCAGAGGAAGCGGACAGTACCAAGAGACCCAGTACTTC.

This clonotype appeared many times. V and J are TRBV6-1 and TRBJ2-5; 7 nucleotides agree with TRBD1. CDR1 and CDR2 from the germline V gene are MNHNS and SASEGT. This CDR3 comprises 13 residues. V trimming: 5 bases; J trimming: 3 bases; junction bases outside the gene matches: 3. CDR3 sequence (DNA): TGTGCCAGCAGTAAACAGGGGAAAGAGACCCAGTACTTC. Protein: CASSKQGKETQYF.

The chain couples TRBV30 to TRBJ1-1; the D is unclear. With 0 bases removed from V and 3 bases from J, the gap between germline ends came to 11 bases. The CDR3 loop spans 14 amino acids. The germline gives CDR1 GTSNPN, CDR2 SVGIG (reference sequence). The CDR3 region is CAWSVTVRDTEAFF. CDR3 nucleotides: TGTGCCTGGAGTGTAACCGTCCGGGACACTGAAGCTTTCTTT.

This clonotype was seen many times. The rearrangement joins TRBV10-3 to TRBJ2-7, with 9 bases aligning to TRBD2. This CDR3 has 14 amino acids. Germline loops: CDR1 ENHRY, CDR2 SYGVKD. Trimming cost V 0 bases and J 6 bases; bases outside gene matches: 3. CDR3 DNA: TGTGCCATCAGTGAGTCGCGGGGGGGCCTCGAGCAGTACTTC. Its protein is CAISESRGGLEQYF.

At least ten counts were recorded for this clonotype. CDR3 in DNA: TGTGCCAGCAGCGGGACAGCGAACACTGAAGCTTTCTTT. Residues: CASSGTANTEAFF. The chain recombines TRBV7-9 with TRBJ1-1, with 7 bases identical to TRBD1. Unmatched junction bases numbered 1, after V lost 5 bases and J lost 1 base. The CDR3 loop spans 13 amino acids. Germline V gene data show CDR1 as SEHNR and CDR2 as FQNEAQ (reference sequence). Full variable domain (rest looked up from reference TRBV7-9 and TRBJ1-1): DTGVSQNPRHKITKRGQNVTFRCDPISEHNRLYWYRQTLGQGPEFLTYFQNEAQLEKSRLLSDRFSAERPKGSFSTLEIQRTEQGDSAMYLCASSGTANTEAFFGQGTRLTVV.

J is TRBJ1-2 and V is TRBV27; D not resolved. Germline CDR1 reads MNHEY; CDR2 reads SMNVEV (reference sequence). V was cut by 6 bases and J by 4 bases, with 21 bases left in between. This CDR3 region has 16 residues. CDR3 in DNA: TGTGCCAGCAGCCGGAGGCCGTCGGGGAATAGCTATGGCTACACCTTC. Protein product: CASSRRPSGNSYGYTF.

Many counts were recorded for this clonotype. This chain uses TRBV3-1 with TRBJ1-2; a possible D gene is TRBD1 (6 bases). This CDR3 has 12 residues. V lost 1 base and J 8 bases, leaving 8 bases between the germline ends. CDR1 is LGHDT, CDR2 YNNKEL, per germline (reference sequence). CDR3 sequence (DNA): TGTGCCAGCAGCCAAGGTGGGGGCGGCTACACCTTC. Translated, it gives CASSQGGGGYTF. Drawing the rest from reference TRBV3-1 and TRBJ1-2, the complete variable domain is DTAVSQTPKYLVTQMGNDKSIKCEQNLGHDTMYWYKQDSKKFLKIMFSYNNKELIINETVPNRFSPKSPDKAHLNLHINSLELGDSAVYFCASSQGGGGYTFGSGTRLTVV.